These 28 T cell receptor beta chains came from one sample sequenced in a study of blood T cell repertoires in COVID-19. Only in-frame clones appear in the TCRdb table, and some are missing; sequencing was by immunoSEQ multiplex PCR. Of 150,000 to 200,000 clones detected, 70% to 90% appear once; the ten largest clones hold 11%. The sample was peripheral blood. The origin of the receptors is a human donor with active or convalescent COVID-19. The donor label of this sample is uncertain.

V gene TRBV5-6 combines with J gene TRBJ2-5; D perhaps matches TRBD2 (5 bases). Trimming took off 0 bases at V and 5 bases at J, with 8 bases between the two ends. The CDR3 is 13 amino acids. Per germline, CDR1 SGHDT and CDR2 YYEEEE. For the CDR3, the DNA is TGTGCCAGCAGCTTGGGGAGAGGGGAGACCCAGTACTTC. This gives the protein CASSLGRGETQYF.

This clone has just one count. CDR3 DNA sequence: TGTGCCAGCAGCCCCCGGGGCGGTGGTGGGAGGACAGGGGGAAGAAGCTACACCTTC. Translated: CASSPRGGGGRTGGRSYTF. This rearrangement joins TRBV28 to TRBJ1-2, with 10 nucleotides matching TRBD1. The CDR3 is 19 amino acids. Losses at the gene ends were 6 bases for V and 9 bases for J; bases not matched to a gene: 25. CDR1 MDHEN and CDR2 SYDVKM come from the germline V gene.

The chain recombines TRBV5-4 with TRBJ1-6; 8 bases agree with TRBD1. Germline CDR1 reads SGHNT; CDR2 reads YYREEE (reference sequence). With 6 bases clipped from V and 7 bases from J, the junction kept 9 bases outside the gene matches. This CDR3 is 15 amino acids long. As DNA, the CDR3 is TGTGCCAGCACCGTCGGACCAGGGGGCAATTCACCCCTCCACTTT. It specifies CASTVGPGGNSPLHF.

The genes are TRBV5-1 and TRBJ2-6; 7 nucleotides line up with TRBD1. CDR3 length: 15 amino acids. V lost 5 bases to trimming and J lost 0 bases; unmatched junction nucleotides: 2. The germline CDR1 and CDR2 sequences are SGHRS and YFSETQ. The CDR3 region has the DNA TGCGCCAGCAGGACAGGGAGCTCTGGGGCCAACGTCCTGACTTTC. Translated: CASRTGSSGANVLTF.

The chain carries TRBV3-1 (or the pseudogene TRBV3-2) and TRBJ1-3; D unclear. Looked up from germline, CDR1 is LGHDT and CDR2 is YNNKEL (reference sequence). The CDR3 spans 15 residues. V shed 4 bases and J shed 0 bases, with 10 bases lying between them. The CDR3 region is CASSPWPDSGNTIYF. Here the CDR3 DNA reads TGTGCCAGCAGCCCTTGGCCCGACTCTGGAAACACCATATATTTT.

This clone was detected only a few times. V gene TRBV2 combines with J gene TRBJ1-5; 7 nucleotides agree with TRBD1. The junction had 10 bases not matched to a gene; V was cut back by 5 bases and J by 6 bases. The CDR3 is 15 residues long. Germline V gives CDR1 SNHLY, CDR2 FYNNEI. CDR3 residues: CASSQDRERSQPQHF. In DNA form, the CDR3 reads TGTGCCAGCAGTCAAGACAGGGAGCGGAGTCAGCCCCAGCATTTT.

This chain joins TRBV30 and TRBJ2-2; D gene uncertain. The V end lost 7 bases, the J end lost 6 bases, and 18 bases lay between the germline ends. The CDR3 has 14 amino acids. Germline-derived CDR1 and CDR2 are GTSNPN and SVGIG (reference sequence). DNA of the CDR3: TGTGCCTCCGCCCCCGGGTCCGACTCCGGGGAGCTGTTTTTT. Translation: CASAPGSDSGELFF.

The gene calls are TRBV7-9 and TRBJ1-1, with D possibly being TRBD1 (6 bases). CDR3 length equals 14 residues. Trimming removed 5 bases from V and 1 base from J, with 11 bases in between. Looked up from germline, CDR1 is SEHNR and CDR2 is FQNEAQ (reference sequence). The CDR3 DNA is TGTGCCAGCAGCGTGGGGGGGCAGAACACTGAAGCTTTCTTT. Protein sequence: CASSVGGQNTEAFF.

CDR3 DNA sequence: TGCGCCAGCAGCCTAGGTCTCGGGAGTAACTATGGCTACACCTTC. It yields the protein CASSLGLGSNYGYTF. This rearrangement joins TRBV5-1 to TRBJ1-2; D is unresolved. Germline V gives CDR1 SGHRS, CDR2 YFSETQ. This CDR3 has 15 amino acids. Trimming stripped 4 bases from V and 1 base from J, with 14 bases between.

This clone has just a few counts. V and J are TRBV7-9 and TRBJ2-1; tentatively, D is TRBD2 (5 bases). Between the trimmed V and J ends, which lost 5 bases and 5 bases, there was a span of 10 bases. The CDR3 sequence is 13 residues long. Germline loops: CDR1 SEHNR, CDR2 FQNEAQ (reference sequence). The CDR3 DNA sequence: TGTGCCAGCAGCCTTACTAGAAACAATGAGCAGTTCTTC. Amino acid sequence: CASSLTRNNEQFF.

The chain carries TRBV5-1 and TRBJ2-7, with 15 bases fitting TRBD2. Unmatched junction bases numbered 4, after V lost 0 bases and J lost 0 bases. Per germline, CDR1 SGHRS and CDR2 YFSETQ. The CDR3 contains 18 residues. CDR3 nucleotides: TGCGCCAGCAGCTTGGCCGGGACTAGCGGGGGGCCCTCCTACGAGCAGTACTTC. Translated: CASSLAGTSGGPSYEQYF. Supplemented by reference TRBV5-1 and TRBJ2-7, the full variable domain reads KAGVTQTPRYLIKTRGQQVTLSCSPISGHRSVSWYQQTPGQGLQFLFEYFSETQRNKGNFPGRFSGRQFSNSRSEMNVSTLELGDSALYLCASSLAGTSGGPSYEQYFGPGTRLTVT.

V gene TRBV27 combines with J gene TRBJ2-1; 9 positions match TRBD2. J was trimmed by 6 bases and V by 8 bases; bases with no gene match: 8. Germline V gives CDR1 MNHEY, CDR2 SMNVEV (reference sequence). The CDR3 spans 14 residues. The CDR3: CASVSSGVPNEQFF. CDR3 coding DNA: TGTGCCAGCGTCTCTAGCGGGGTCCCCAATGAGCAGTTCTTC.

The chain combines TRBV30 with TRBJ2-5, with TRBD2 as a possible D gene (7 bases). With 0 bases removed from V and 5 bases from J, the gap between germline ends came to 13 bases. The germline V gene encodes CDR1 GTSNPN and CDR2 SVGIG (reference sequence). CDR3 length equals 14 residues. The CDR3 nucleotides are TGTGCCTGGAGTGTACGAGGGGGGGGCGAGACCCAGTACTTC. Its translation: CAWSVRGGGETQYF.

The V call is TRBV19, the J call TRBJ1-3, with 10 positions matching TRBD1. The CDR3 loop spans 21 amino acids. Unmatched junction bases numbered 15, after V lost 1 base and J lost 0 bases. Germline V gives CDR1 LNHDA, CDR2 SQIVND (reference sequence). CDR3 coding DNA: TGTGCCAGTAGTATAGCGAAACTGGGACAGGGGTTCCTCTTCTCTGGAAACACCATATATTTT. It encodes CASSIAKLGQGFLFSGNTIYF.

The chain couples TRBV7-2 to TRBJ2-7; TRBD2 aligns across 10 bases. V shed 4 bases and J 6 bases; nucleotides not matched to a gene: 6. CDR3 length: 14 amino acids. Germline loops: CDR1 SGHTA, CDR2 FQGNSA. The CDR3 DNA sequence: TGTGCCAGCAGCTCCCAAGCGGGGGGGCCCGAGCAGTACTTC. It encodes CASSSQAGGPEQYF.

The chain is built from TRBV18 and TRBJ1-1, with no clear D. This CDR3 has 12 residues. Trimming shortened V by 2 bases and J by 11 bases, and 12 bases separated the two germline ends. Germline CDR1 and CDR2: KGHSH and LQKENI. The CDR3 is CASSPSSGRAFF. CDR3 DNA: TGTGCCAGCTCACCAAGCTCGGGTCGGGCTTTCTTT. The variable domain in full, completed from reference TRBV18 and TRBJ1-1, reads NAGVMQNPRHLVRRRGQEARLRCSPMKGHSHVYWYRQLPEEGLKFMVYLQKENIIDESGMPKERFSAEFPKEGPSILRIQQVVRGDSAAYFCASSPSSGRAFFGQGTRLTVV.

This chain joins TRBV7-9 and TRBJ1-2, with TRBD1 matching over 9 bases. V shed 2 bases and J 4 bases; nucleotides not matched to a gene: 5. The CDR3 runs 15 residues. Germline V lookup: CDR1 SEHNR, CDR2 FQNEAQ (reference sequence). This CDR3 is CASSLWDRVSYGYTF. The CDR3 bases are TGTGCCAGCAGCTTATGGGACAGGGTGAGCTATGGCTACACCTTC.

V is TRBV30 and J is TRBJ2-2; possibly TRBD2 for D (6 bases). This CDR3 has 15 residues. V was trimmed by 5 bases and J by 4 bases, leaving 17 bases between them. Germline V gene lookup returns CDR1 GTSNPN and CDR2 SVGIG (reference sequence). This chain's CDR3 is CAWGRRGAGTGELFF. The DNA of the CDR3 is TGTGCCTGGGGGAGACGGGGAGCGGGCACCGGGGAGCTGTTTTTT.

The CDR3 loop is CASSLKGQPFYDTEAFF. As DNA, the CDR3 is TGTGCCAGCAGCTTGAAGGGACAACCTTTCTATGACACTGAAGCTTTCTTT. The chain couples TRBV21-1 to TRBJ1-1; the D call in the table, TRBD1, was not verified against the DNA. TRBV21-1 has pseudogene status. The CDR3 spans 17 residues.

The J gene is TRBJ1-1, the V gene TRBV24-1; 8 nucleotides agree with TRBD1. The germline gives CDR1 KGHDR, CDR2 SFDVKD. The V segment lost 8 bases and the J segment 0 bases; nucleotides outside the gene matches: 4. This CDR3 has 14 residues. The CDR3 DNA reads TGTGCCACCACTCCGACAGGGGTGAACACTGAAGCTTTCTTT. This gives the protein CATTPTGVNTEAFF.

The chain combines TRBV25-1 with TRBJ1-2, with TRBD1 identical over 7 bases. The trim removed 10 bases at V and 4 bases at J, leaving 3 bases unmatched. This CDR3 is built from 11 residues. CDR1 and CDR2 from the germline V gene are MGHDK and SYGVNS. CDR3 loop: CANTGVYGYTF. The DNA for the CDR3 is TGTGCCAATACAGGGGTCTATGGCTACACCTTC.

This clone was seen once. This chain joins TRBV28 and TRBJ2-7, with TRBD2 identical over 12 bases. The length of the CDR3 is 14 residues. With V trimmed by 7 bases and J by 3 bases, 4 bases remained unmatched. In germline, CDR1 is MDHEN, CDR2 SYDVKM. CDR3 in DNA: TGTGCCAGCACCACGACTAGCGGGAGCTACGAGCAGTACTTC. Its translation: CASTTTSGSYEQYF. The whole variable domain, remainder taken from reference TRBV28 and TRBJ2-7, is DVKVTQSSRYLVKRTGEKVFLECVQDMDHENMFWYRQDPGLGLRLIYFSYDVKMKEKGDIPEGYSVSREKKERFSLILESASTNQTSMYLCASTTTSGSYEQYFGPGTRLTVT.

The CDR3 region is CASSFVPGLAKNEQFF. CDR3 DNA sequence: TGTGCCAGCAGCTTCGTTCCGGGACTAGCTAAGAATGAGCAGTTCTTC. The chain links TRBV13 to TRBJ2-1; TRBD2 agrees at 9 bases. V lost 3 bases, J lost 7 bases, and 10 bases stayed unmatched. The CDR3 extends over 16 amino acids. The germline CDR1 and CDR2 sequences are PRHDT and FYEKMQ (reference sequence).

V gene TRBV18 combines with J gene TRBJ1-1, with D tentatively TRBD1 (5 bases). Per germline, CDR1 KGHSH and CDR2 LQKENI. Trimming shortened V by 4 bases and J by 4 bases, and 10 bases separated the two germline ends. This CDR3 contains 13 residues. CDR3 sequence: CASSLSGGTEAFF. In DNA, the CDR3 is TGTGCCAGCTCACTATCCGGGGGCACTGAAGCTTTCTTT.

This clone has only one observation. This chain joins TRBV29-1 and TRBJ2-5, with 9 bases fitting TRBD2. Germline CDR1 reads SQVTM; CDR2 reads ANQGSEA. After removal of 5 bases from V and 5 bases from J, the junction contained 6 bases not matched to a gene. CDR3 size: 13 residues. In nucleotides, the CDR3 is TGCAGCGTTCTAGCGGGAAACATGGAGACCCAGTACTTC. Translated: CSVLAGNMETQYF.

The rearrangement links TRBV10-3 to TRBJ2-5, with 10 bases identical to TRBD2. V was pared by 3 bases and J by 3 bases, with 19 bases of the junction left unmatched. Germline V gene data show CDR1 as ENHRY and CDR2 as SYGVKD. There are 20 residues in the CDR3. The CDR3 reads CAISEPGGAGTSGVKETQYF. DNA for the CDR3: TGTGCCATCAGTGAACCCGGTGGGGCTGGCACTAGCGGGGTCAAAGAGACCCAGTACTTC.

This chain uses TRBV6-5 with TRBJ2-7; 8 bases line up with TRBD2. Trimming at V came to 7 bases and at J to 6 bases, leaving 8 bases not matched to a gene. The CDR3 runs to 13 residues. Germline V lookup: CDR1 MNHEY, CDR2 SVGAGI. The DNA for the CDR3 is TGTGCCAGCAAATGGCGGGAGGTCGGCGAGCAGTACTTC. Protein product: CASKWREVGEQYF.

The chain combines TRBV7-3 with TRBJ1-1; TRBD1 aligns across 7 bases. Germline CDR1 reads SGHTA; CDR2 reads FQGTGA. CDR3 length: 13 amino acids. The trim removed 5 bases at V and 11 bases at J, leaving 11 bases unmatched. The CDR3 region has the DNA TGTGCCAGCAGCGCCGATGGGGACAGTGGGGCTTTCTTT. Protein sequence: CASSADGDSGAFF.